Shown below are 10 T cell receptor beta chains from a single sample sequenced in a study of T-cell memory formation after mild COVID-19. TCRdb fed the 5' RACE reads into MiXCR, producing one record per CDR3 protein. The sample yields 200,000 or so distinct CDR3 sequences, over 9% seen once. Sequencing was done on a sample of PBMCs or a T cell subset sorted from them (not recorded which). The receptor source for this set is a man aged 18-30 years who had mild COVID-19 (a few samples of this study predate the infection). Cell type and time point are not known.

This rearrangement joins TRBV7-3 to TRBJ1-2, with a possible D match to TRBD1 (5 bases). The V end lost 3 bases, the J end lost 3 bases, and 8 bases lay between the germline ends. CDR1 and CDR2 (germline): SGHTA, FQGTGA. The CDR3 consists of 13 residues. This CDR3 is CASSFGADYGYTF. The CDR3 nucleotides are TGTGCCAGCAGCTTCGGGGCAGACTATGGCTACACCTTC.

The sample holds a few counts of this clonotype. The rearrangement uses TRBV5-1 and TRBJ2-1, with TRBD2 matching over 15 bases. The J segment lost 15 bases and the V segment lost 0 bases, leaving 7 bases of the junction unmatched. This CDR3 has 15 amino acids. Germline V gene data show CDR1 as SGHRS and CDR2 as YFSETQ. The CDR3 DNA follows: TGCGCCAGCAGCTTGGGGACTAGCGGGGGGGCCTCCCCGTTCTTC. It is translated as CASSLGTSGGASPFF.

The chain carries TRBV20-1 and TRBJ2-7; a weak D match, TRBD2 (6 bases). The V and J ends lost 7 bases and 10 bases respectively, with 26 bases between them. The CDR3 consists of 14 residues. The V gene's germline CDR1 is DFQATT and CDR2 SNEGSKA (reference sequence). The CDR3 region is CSGLVAGSGFVQYF. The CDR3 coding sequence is TGCAGTGGACTAGTAGCCGGTTCTGGTTTCGTACAGTACTTC.

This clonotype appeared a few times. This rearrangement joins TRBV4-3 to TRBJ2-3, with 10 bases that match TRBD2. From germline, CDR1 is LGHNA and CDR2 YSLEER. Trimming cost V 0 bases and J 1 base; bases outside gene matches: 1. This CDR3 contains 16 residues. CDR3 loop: CASSQELAGGTDTQYF. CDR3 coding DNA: TGCGCCAGCAGCCAAGAGCTAGCGGGGGGCACAGATACGCAGTATTTT.

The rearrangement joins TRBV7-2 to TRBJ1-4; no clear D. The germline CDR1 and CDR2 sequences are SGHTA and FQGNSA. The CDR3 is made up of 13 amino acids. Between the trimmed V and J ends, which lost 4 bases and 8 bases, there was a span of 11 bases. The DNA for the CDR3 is TGTGCCAGCAGCTCATTGGAGGCGGAAAAACTGTTTTTT. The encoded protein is CASSSLEAEKLFF.

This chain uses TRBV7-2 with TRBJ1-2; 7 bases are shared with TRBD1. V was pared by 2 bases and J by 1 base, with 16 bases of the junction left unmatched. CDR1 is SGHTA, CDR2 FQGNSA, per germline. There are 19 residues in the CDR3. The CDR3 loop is CASSLWFRQGGYRNYGYTF. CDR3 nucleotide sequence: TGTGCCAGCAGCTTATGGTTCCGGCAGGGGGGATACCGTAACTATGGCTACACCTTC.

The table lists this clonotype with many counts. CDR3 coding DNA: TGCGCCAGCAGCTTGACAGGGACTAGCGGGGGGCACAATGAGCAGTTCTTC. This sequence encodes CASSLTGTSGGHNEQFF. V gene TRBV5-1 combines with J gene TRBJ2-1; 15 bases fit TRBD2. In germline, CDR1 is SGHRS, CDR2 YFSETQ. The V gene end was trimmed by 1 base and the J gene end by 5 bases; junction bases not matched to a gene: 4. This CDR3 is 17 amino acids long.

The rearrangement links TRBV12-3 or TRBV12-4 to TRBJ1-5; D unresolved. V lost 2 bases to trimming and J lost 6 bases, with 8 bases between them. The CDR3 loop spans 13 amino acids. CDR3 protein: CASSLSVSQPQHF. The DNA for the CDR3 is TGTGCCAGCAGTTTATCGGTCAGTCAGCCCCAGCATTTT.

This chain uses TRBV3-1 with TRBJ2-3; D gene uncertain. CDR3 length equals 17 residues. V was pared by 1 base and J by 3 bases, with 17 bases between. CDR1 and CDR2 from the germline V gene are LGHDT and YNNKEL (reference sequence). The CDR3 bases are TGTGCCAGCAGCCAAGGGTTGCGAGGCAGCCCGACAGATACGCAGTATTTT. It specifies CASSQGLRGSPTDTQYF.

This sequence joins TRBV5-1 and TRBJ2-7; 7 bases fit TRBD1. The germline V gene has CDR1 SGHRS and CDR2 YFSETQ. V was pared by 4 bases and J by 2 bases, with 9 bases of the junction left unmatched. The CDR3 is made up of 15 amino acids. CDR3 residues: CASSSGTESPYEQYF. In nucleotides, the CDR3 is TGCGCCAGCAGCAGTGGGACAGAATCCCCCTACGAGCAGTACTTC.